This paragraph reports one T cell receptor beta chain. Its target is not known. A junction end diverges from the germline sequence, so it may reflect a read error. This record belongs to a study of cytomegalovirus exposure and HLA in healthy donors. Notes on the study in general: Per a later analysis, roughly 17,000 TCR beta sequences showed association with HLA alleles at 0.05 false discovery rate. In a later analysis, donors in an Asian-associated ancestry cluster reportedly had fewer N-insertions in productive TCRs than the cohort mean. There were some V segments, including TRBV6-2 and TRBV6-3, excluded as indistinguishable.

CDR3 length: 15 residues. In germline, CDR1 is SQVTM, CDR2 ANQGSEA. PCR employed 60 Vbeta and 13 Jbeta primers. Profiled with immunoSEQ multiplex PCR; TCRdb holds only in-frame clones, not every one. The sample consists of under 150,000 clones, roughly three fifths of them appearing once. The receptor comes from a woman between 35 and 50 years old in good health and CMV-seropositive. This chain connects TRBV29-1 to TRBJ1-3; no reliable D call. The sequenced material came from PBMCs. CDR3 DNA sequence: TGCAGCGTTGAAGACCCAACACGCTCTGGAGACACCATATATTTT. Amino acid sequence: CSVEDPTRSGDTIYF.